This T cell receptor beta chain is drawn from a study of blood T cell repertoires in COVID-19. Sequencing used immunoSEQ multiplex PCR; TCRdb keeps in-frame clones, though not all of them. The data show about 130,000 clones, 84% seen once. The germline V and J ends were trimmed by 3 bases and 2 bases, with 7 bases remaining between them. The CDR3 totals 13 residues. Germline V gene data show CDR1 as ENHRY and CDR2 as SYGVKD. Only a few counts were recorded for this clone. The chain couples TRBV10-3 to TRBJ1-1; D is perhaps TRBD1 (5 bases). This receptor was taken from a man in his 60s with acute or convalescent COVID-19. The specimen was peripheral blood. DNA for the CDR3: TGTGCCATCAGTGAAAGGGGTAACACTGAAGCTTTCTTT. Its translation is CAISERGNTEAFF.